This T cell receptor beta chain was sequenced during a study of OX40 agonist ivuxolimab in advanced cancers. This clone was detected only a few times. Sequenced by immunoSEQ multiplex PCR; TCRdb stores in-frame clones only, minus some. The sample contains 90,000 to 100,000 clones, roughly nine tenths of which appear only once. Sequenced material: CD4+ or CD8+ T cells sorted from blood, taken in a trial of the OX40 agonist ivuxolimab. This receptor was identified in an adult with an advanced solid tumor such as melanoma, head and neck, liver or kidney cancer.

The CDR3 coding sequence is TGCGCCAGCAGCTTGGGACTCGACGACTACAATGAGCAGTTCTTC. Amino acid sequence: CASSLGLDDYNEQFF. The chain carries TRBV5-1 and TRBJ2-1; D not certain. CDR1 is SGHRS and CDR2 is YFSETQ in the germline V gene. This CDR3 is 15 amino acids long. V lost 0 bases and J lost 3, with 10 bases in between.